This T cell receptor beta chain originates from a study of blood T cell repertoires in COVID-19 (dated by TCRdb to about 2020). Describing the broader study: The collaborator samples originated in the United States, Italy and Spain and spanned the acute and convalescent phases of COVID-19. A de-identified subject ID, COVID-19 status, age in years and sex were almost always included in the sample metadata. Deeply sampled blood TCRbeta repertoires from subjects exposed to, actively infected with, or recovered from COVID-19 were included in the dataset. The repertoires were released in a freely available public database intended as a resource for research on the immune response to SARS-CoV-2. Where HLA class I and class II types were available, the types were taken from metadata supplied by the sample provider, not from assay-based typing. The material from the prospective study consisted of cDNA or gDNA derived from T cells, B-cell-depleted T cells, or PBMCs. Samples came from the ongoing ImmuneRACE study (first 160 participants) plus 1,254 subjects from 6 global collaborators.

CDR1 and CDR2, per the germline V gene, are SGHVS and FQNEAQ. V loses 2 bases of germline sequence and J loses 2 bases, and the interval between the two ends is 12 bases. The CDR3 contains 16 residues, cysteine and phenylalanine counted. This entry keeps only the CDR3 DNA: 48 bases, framed from base 1. What the authors observed across the whole study: How much clinical and demographic metadata was included differed by source and by participant, and the metadata was provided uncurated.

Points on this clone: What this receptor recognizes is not known. Base-call qualities are not available, and no considerably larger clone is one nucleotide away.

TCRbeta CDR3 regions were amplified from genomic DNA using the immunoSEQ Assay, a bias-controlled multiplex PCR. From the authors' description of their analysis: Nucleated cell counts per sample were estimated from amplification of reference gene primers within the assay. Sequence reads were collapsed and filtered to measure the absolute abundance of every unique TCRbeta CDR3 rearrangement. For each sample, productive Simpson clonality was calculated as the square root of Simpson's diversity index across productive rearrangements. TCRdb's version of the immuneACCESS table is confined to in-frame rearrangements and falls short of the full clone set. An unresolved V gene accounts for under half of the shortfall where checked; the remainder is of unknown origin. V and J calls plus clone size are reproduced from that table; the DNA served to infer D and trimming. The sample contains under 400,000 clones, almost 90% of them found a single time. Of the sample, 0.85% to 1.3% falls within the top ten clones.

Participants in the prospective study were aged about 18 to 95 years, lived in 24 United States geographic areas, and enrolled through a virtual design. Cohort assignment in the prospective study relied on participant-reported clinical history from a screening survey and a study questionnaire. A participant counted as exposed if, within 2 weeks of entering the study, that participant had been in contact with someone who had a PCR-confirmed or clinician-diagnosed COVID-19 case. In the prospective study, whole blood, serum and a nasopharyngeal or oropharyngeal swab were collected from each participant by mobile phlebotomists. Prospective study participants could optionally give additional blood draws and questionnaires over a roughly 2-month period. Before DNA extraction, blood samples from the prospective study were shipped at room temperature or frozen.

The sequence joins TRBV7-8 to TRBJ2-2; there is no confident call for the D gene. The TCR originated in a woman under 40 who had been exposed to COVID-19. Specimen: PBMCs or T cells enriched from blood (not recorded which). This receptor has the CDR3 CASSLNWRSNTGELFF. The sequenced DNA: TGTGCCAGCAGCTTAAACTGGAGAAGTAACACCGGGGAGCTGTTTTTT. With all but the CDR3 taken from the reference TRBV7-8 and TRBJ2-2 genes, the full variable domain is: GAGVSQSPRYKVAKRGQDVALRCDPISGHVSLFWYQQALGQGPEFLTYFQNEAQLDKSGLPSDRFFAERPEGSVSTLKIQRTQQEDSAVYLCASSLNWRSNTGELFFGEGSRLTVL.